This TCR beta chain was sequenced for a study of breast tumors, draining lymph nodes, adjacent tissues. TCRdb processed the multiplex PCR reads anew with MiXCR; each CDR3 protein has one entry. The sample includes around 130,000 distinct CDR3 sequences, approximately 21% of them seen just once. Samples came from axillary lymph nodes draining the breast cancer. The CDR3 runs 14 residues. Between the trimmed V and J ends, which lost 0 bases and 4 bases, there was a span of 9 bases. CDR1 is LGHNA, CDR2 YNFKEQ, per germline. The table lists this clonotype with many counts. This chain connects TRBV4-2 to TRBJ2-5; the D is unclear. The sequenced sample consisted of axillary lymph node tissue. This TCR was recovered from a female donor with breast cancer. Some clones in this sample may be carry-over from other donors' samples. This CDR3 is CASSQELYRETQYF. The DNA of the CDR3 is TGTGCCAGCAGCCAAGAACTGTACCGAGAGACCCAGTACTTC.